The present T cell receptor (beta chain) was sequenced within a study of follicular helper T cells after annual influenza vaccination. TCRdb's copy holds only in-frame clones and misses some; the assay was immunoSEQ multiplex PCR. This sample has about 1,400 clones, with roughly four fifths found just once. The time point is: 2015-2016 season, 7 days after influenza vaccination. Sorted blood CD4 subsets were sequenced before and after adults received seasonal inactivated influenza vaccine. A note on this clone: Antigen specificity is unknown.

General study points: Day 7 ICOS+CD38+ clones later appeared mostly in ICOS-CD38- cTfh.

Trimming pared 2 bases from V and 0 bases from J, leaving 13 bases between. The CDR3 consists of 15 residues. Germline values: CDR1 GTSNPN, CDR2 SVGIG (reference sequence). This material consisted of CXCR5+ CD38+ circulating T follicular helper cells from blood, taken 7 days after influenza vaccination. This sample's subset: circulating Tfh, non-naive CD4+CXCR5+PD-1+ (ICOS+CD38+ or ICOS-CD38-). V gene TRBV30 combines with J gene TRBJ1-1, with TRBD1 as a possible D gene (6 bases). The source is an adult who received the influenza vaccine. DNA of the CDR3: TGTGCCTGGAGTCTCAGGGGTCCTTTGAACACTGAAGCTTTCTTT. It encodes CAWSLRGPLNTEAFF. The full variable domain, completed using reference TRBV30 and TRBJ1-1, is SQTIHQWPATLVQPVGSPLSLECTVEGTSNPNLYWYRQAAGRGLQLLFYSVGIGQISSEVPQNLSASRPQDRQFILSSKKLLLSDSGFYLCAWSLRGPLNTEAFFGQGTRLTVV.